Shown below are 3 T cell receptor beta chains from a single sample sequenced in a study of blood T cell repertoires in COVID-19. Assay: immunoSEQ multiplex PCR; the TCRdb copy retains only in-frame clones and omits some. Of approximately 120,000 clones listed, over 75% are singletons. The sample taken for sequencing was peripheral blood. Receptors were obtained from a man older than 75 with active or convalescent COVID-19.

The chain carries TRBV18 and TRBJ1-3; D unresolved. This CDR3 comprises 12 residues. Germline loops: CDR1 KGHSH, CDR2 LQKENI. Trimming stripped 6 bases from V and 7 bases from J, with 10 bases between. The CDR3 DNA reads as TGTGCCAGCTCTCCAGAAGAGAACACCATATATTTT. It codes for CASSPEENTIYF.

Points on this clone: The sample has other DNA sequences that encode this CDR3 too. The V and J genes are TRBV30 and TRBJ1-2, with D possibly being TRBD1 (6 bases). The CDR3 extends over 14 amino acids. Germline lookup yields CDR1 GTSNPN and CDR2 SVGIG (reference sequence). Trimming removed 0 bases from V and 2 bases from J, with 10 bases in between. The CDR3 loop is CAWSVHRANYGYTF. The CDR3 region has the DNA TGTGCCTGGAGTGTACACAGGGCGAACTATGGCTACACCTTC.

The chain is built from TRBV5-1 and TRBJ2-7; 9 positions agree with TRBD2. Trimming at V came to 4 bases and at J to 5 bases, leaving 7 bases not matched to a gene. Looked up from germline, CDR1 is SGHRS and CDR2 is YFSETQ. The CDR3 has 14 amino acids. The chain's CDR3 is CASSQSAGGHEQYF. In DNA, the CDR3 is TGCGCCAGCAGCCAGTCAGCGGGAGGTCACGAGCAGTACTTC. Based on the CDR3 plus reference TRBV5-1 and TRBJ2-7, the full variable domain is KAGVTQTPRYLIKTRGQQVTLSCSPISGHRSVSWYQQTPGQGLQFLFEYFSETQRNKGNFPGRFSGRQFSNSRSEMNVSTLELGDSALYLCASSQSAGGHEQYFGPGTRLTVT.